The rows below give T cell receptor beta chains drawn from one sample of a study of glioma-infiltrating T cells after dendritic cell vaccination. Here immunoSEQ multiplex PCR was the method, and the copy in TCRdb shows in-frame clones only, minus some. The sample consists of 91,000 or so clones, over 80% of them appearing once. Source: blood, taken after dendritic cell vaccination. The origin of the receptors is a human donor with glioblastoma. Both conserved end residues are part of each CDR3. D genes are given only for firm matches. Clone size is stated in some rows and not others, as once, few, many or a class when expanded.

D | size | J | V | DNA | CDR3
. | . | TRBJ2-7 | TRBV30 | TGTGCCTGGAGTGCGGGACTCCGGGAATCCTTCTACGAGCAGTACTTC | CAWSAGLRESFYEQYF
. | few | TRBJ2-3 | TRBV2 | TGTGCCAGCGGTAGCGGTTACACAGATACGCAGTATTTT | CASGSGYTDTQYF
. | . | TRBJ2-7 | TRBV6-1 | TGTGCCAGCCGGTATACCTACGAGCAGTACTTC | CASRYTYEQYF
TRBD2 | . | TRBJ2-1 | TRBV4-2 | TGTGCCAGCAGCCAAGTCTTGGGGAAAGGGACTAGCGGGAGAGCCTACAATGAGCAGTTCTTC | CASSQVLGKGTSGRAYNEQFF
. | . | TRBJ2-7 | TRBV2 | TGTGCCAGCAGTGAAGCGGCCGGACTCGAGCAGTACTTC | CASSEAAGLEQYF
. | . | TRBJ1-5 | TRBV5-6 | TGTGCCAGCAGCCCCCGGGACAAAAATCAGCCCCAGCATTTT | CASSPRDKNQPQHF
. | . | TRBJ1-5 | TRBV6-1 | TGTGCCAGCAGTGAATGGGGGCCGGATCAGCCCCAGCATTTT | CASSEWGPDQPQHF
. | few | TRBJ1-4 | TRBV7-9 | TGTGCCAGCAGCTCCTTGACGCCGGGGGGAGCCGAAAAACTGTTTTTT | CASSSLTPGGAEKLFF
TRBD2 | once | TRBJ2-7 | TRBV7-2 | TGTGCCAGCAGCTTAGTACCAGCGGGGGCTAGCGGGTCCTACGAGCAGTACTTC | CASSLVPAGASGSYEQYF
. | once | TRBJ1-5 | TRBV19 | TGTGCCAGTAGTTTAAAATTCCAGGGTAAATGGCAGCCCCAGCATTTT | CASSLKFQGKWQPQHF
TRBD2 | . | TRBJ2-3 | TRBV5-1 | TGCGCCAGTTTCGAAACCGGGACTAGCGGGAGGGTCGGCACAGATACGCAGTATTTT | CASFETGTSGRVGTDTQYF
TRBD1 | . | TRBJ2-7 | TRBV10-3 | TGTGCCACCGCGAGGGACAGGGTCCCCTACGAGCAGTACTTC | CATARDRVPYEQYF
. | . | TRBJ2-1 | TRBV6-5 | TGTGCCAGCAGTTGCGGCGTCCTTAACAATGAGCAGTTCTTC | CASSCGVLNNEQFF
TRBD2 | . | TRBJ2-7 | TRBV19 | TGTGCCAGTAGCCCGACTAGCGGGGGGGTAAGTGCCTACGAGCAGTACTTC | CASSPTSGGVSAYEQYF
. | . | TRBJ1-2 | TRBV6-5 | TGTGCCAGCAAGGATCTCGGTTACAGGGATCATGGCTACACCTTC | CASKDLGYRDHGYTF
. | . | TRBJ2-5 | TRBV7-9 | TGTGCCAGCAGCTTAGCCGGATTCGGGCAAGAGACCCAGTACTTC | CASSLAGFGQETQYF
TRBD2 | . | TRBJ2-7 | TRBV7-8 | TGTGCCAGCAGCTTAGCAGGGCTAGCGGCTTTTGGGGAGCAGTACTTC | CASSLAGLAAFGEQYF
. | . | TRBJ2-7 | TRBV7-7 | TGTGCTAGCAGCCCCGCACAGGGTACCTACGAGCAGTACTTC | CASSPAQGTYEQYF
. | . | TRBJ2-5 | TRBV27 | TGTGCCAGCAGTTTTAAACAGGGTCGCCAAGAGACCCAGTACTTC | CASSFKQGRQETQYF
. | . | TRBJ1-6 | TRBV6-1 | TGTGCCAGCAGTGAACGTAGGGGTTCCTATAATTCACCCCTCCACTTT | CASSERRGSYNSPLHF
TRBD1 | few | TRBJ1-5 | TRBV29-1 | TGCAGCGTAGGACAGGGGGCTGAACAGCCCCAGCATTTT | CSVGQGAEQPQHF
. | . | TRBJ2-3 | TRBV5-8 | TGTGCCAGCAGCTTGGTTCATCGGGGAGACACAGATACGCAGTATTTT | CASSLVHRGDTDTQYF
. | . | TRBJ2-7 | TRBV10-3 | TGTGCCATCTATAGGGGTTTCGGCTACGAGCAGTACTTC | CAIYRGFGYEQYF
TRBD2 | . | TRBJ2-1 | TRBV6-5 | TGTGCCAGCAGTTACAGCGGGAGCTCCTACAATGAGCAGTTCTTC | CASSYSGSSYNEQFF
TRBD1 | few | TRBJ2-6 | TRBV9 | TGTGCCAGCAGCGTGAGGCGAGACCGACAGGGGGCTTTTGGGGCCAACGTCCTGACTTTC | CASSVRRDRQGAFGANVLTF
. | . | TRBJ2-3 | TRBV7-2 | TGTGCCAGCAGCTTAGCGTCATATACGCAGTATTTT | CASSLASYTQYF
. | . | TRBJ1-1 | TRBV9 | TGTGCCAGCAGCTTCGGACAGAAGAACACTGAAGCTTTCTTT | CASSFGQKNTEAFF
. | . | TRBJ2-1 | TRBV19 | TGTGCCAGTAGTCTTAGGGGGGGATGGAATGAGCAGTTCTTC | CASSLRGGWNEQFF
. | . | TRBJ1-1 | TRBV29-1 | TGCAGCGTTGATCGGAACACTGAAGCTTTCTTT | CSVDRNTEAFF
TRBD1 | . | TRBJ1-1 | TRBV30 | TGTGCCTGGTATAGGGGACAGGGAACTGAAGCTTTCTTT | CAWYRGQGTEAFF
TRBD2 | . | TRBJ2-1 | TRBV11-1 | TGTGCCAGCAGCCCGGGACTAGCGGGGGACAATGAGCAGTTCTTC | CASSPGLAGDNEQFF
. | . | TRBJ1-1 | TRBV4-1 | TGCGCCAGCAGCCGAGATCGGAACAGGGAGTTTGAAGCTTTCTTT | CASSRDRNREFEAFF
. | . | TRBJ2-7 | TRBV6-1 | TGTGCCACCCAGGCCTACAGTGCCTCCTACGAGCAGTACTTC | CATQAYSASYEQYF
. | . | TRBJ1-1 | TRBV19 | TGTGCCAGTAGTTCCATTTCGGGGGGAATCTCTTGGAACACTGAAGCTTTCTTT | CASSSISGGISWNTEAFF
. | . | TRBJ1-1 | TRBV5-1 | TGCGCCAGCAGCTTGCCCGGACAAACGAACACTGAAGCTTTCTTT | CASSLPGQTNTEAFF
. | few | TRBJ1-4 | TRBV29-1 | TGCAGCGTTGTCCGTCAGGGTGGCGAAAAACTGTTTTTT | CSVVRQGGEKLFF
TRBD2 | . | TRBJ2-2 | TRBV2 | TGTGCCAGCAGCAGCGACCTAGCGGGGGGTAACACCGGGGAGCTGTTTTTT | CASSSDLAGGNTGELFF
TRBD1 | . | TRBJ1-2 | TRBV27 | TGTGCCAGCAGCCCCCTAAAGGGACAGGGGCAATTACCCTATGGCTACACCTTC | CASSPLKGQGQLPYGYTF
. | . | TRBJ2-3 | TRBV5-1 | TGCGCCAGCAGCTTGGGGGTGGGAGGCACAGATACGCAGTATTTT | CASSLGVGGTDTQYF
. | few | TRBJ2-3 | TRBV1 | TGCACCAGCCCTCCGTCTCATGCGGATACGCAGTATTTT | CTSPPSHADTQYF
. | . | TRBJ1-2 | TRBV5-1 | TGCGCCAGCAGCGCGGGTATACCAGGCTATGGCTACACCTTC | CASSAGIPGYGYTF
. | . | TRBJ1-1 | TRBV9 | TGTGCCAGCAGCGTAGGTCCAGGGAACACTGAAGCTTTCTTT | CASSVGPGNTEAFF
. | . | TRBJ1-2 | TRBV4-1 | TGCGCCAGCAGCCAACGGTGGACAGCTAACTATGGCTACACCTTC | CASSQRWTANYGYTF
. | few | TRBJ2-1 | TRBV5-1 | TGCGCCAGCAGCTATCCGGCGGGGGCCGGTGAGCAGTTCTTC | CASSYPAGAGEQFF
. | . | TRBJ2-5 | TRBV27 | TGTGCCAGCAGTTTCCTGGGAGCGCGGGAGACCCAGTACTTC | CASSFLGARETQYF
. | . | TRBJ1-1 | TRBV7-9 | TGTGCCAGCAGCCCGTCGGGGAACACTGAAGCTTTCTTT | CASSPSGNTEAFF
. | . | TRBJ2-2 | TRBV7-9 | TGTGCCAGCAGAGAGCCGAACACCGGGGAGCTGTTTTTT | CASREPNTGELFF
. | . | TRBJ2-1 | TRBV30 | TGTGCCTGGAGTGTCCAGGGCAATGAGCAGTTCTTC | CAWSVQGNEQFF
TRBD1 | . | TRBJ1-2 | TRBV6-5 | TGTGCCAGCACCAGGGACAGTCTAAACTATGGCTACACCTTC | CASTRDSLNYGYTF
. | . | TRBJ1-2 | TRBV11-2 | TGTGCCAGCAGCTCCAAACTGAATAACTATGGCTACACCTTC | CASSSKLNNYGYTF
. | . | TRBJ2-3 | TRBV6-4 | TGTGCCAGCAGTGACTCGAGCATCGGGAGCACAGATACGCAGTATTTT | CASSDSSIGSTDTQYF
. | . | TRBJ1-2 | TRBV5-1 | TGCGCCAGCACCTCGGACTACTATGGCTACACCTTC | CASTSDYYGYTF
TRBD1 | once | TRBJ2-5 | TRBV5-6 | TGTGCCAGCAGCTTGGGGACAGGGGGTGTCCGAGAGACCCAGTACTTC | CASSLGTGGVRETQYF
. | . | TRBJ1-2 | TRBV21-1 | TGTGCCAGCAGCAAAGTGAACGGGGGGGAGGCTTATGGCTACACCTTC | CASSKVNGGEAYGYTF
TRBD1 | . | TRBJ2-1 | TRBV10-1 | TGCGCCAGCAGTCCCTCGGACAGGGGGCTTCAGTTCTTC | CASSPSDRGLQFF